This T cell receptor beta chain was profiled in a study of shared clonotypes between healthy human individuals. The method was immunoSEQ multiplex PCR; TCRdb's version includes in-frame clones alone and lacks a portion of them. Among roughly 1,100,000 clones listed, roughly 80% were seen once. Study observations and caveats: Apart from blood, nothing was sampled; tissue repertoires likely differ. Between a few donors, naive CD4 clonotypes were shared at a level of around 5.2%.

Germline CDR1 SNHLY, CDR2 FYNNEI. The V and J ends lost 6 bases and 4 bases, in that order; junction bases with no gene match: 5. This CDR3 is 14 amino acids long. In its sample, this clone was seen a few times. Its antigen is still unknown. V and J are TRBV2 and TRBJ1-5; TRBD1 matches 8 bases. The TCR sequence derives from a man between 18 and 35 years old in good health. The sample consisted of memory CD4+ T cells sorted from blood. The subset: CD45RA-negative fraction. In nucleotides, the CDR3 is TGTGCCAGCAGCCCGACAGGGGCAAATCAGCCCCAGCATTTT. Its protein product is CASSPTGANQPQHF. The full variable domain, with the rest looked up from reference TRBV2 and TRBJ1-5, is EPEVTQTPSHQVTQMGQEVILRCVPISNHLYFYWYRQILGQKVEFLVSFYNNEISEKSEIFDDQFSVERPDGSNFTLKIRSTKLEDSAMYFCASSPTGANQPQHFGDGTRLSIL.